This TCR beta chain was profiled in a study of CD8+ T cells in alopecia areata. Study in general: Treatment comprised oral tofacitinib, 5 to 10 mg twice daily, in treated patients.

Punch biopsies of lesional scalp, plus peripheral blood, were taken from alopecia areata patients. Separation by sorting yielded CD4+ and CD8+ T cells from PBMCs. The sequencing template was cDNA reverse transcribed from extracted RNA. TCRdb keeps only in-frame clones here, not all; method: immunoSEQ multiplex PCR. The data contain tens of thousands of clones, roughly three fifths of them seen just once; the ten biggest clones take up approximately 19%. The CDR3 totals 13 residues. Trimming stripped 2 bases from V and 16 bases from J, with 18 bases between. The V gene's germline CDR1 is MNHEY and CDR2 SMNVEV (reference sequence). In this sample, this clone turned up once.

This specimen consisted of CD8+ T cells sorted from blood, obtained at week 0. The sequence came from a human donor with alopecia areata. The rearrangement uses TRBV27 and TRBJ1-5; D is possibly TRBD1 (6 bases). For the CDR3, the DNA is TGTGCCAGCAGTTTAGGCCCAGGGGCCGATATTCATTTT. Translation gives CASSLGPGADIHF.